The clone carrying this T cell receptor (beta chain) occurred a few times. The sample comes from a study of human T cells and chemical hapten exposure. TCRdb re-analysed the RACE reads in MiXCR, keeping a single row per CDR3 protein. Of 250,000 or so distinct CDR3 sequences in the sample, about 8.6% were seen once. The time point: pre-sensitization, week 0. Specified treatment: therapeutic diphenylcyclopropenone sensitization with weekly scalp DPC. The sequence derives from a woman in her 40s with alopecia areata. Some clones in this sample may be carry-over from other donors' samples. This specimen consisted of whole blood, obtained in connection with sensitization to the hapten diphenylcyclopropenone (DPC).

CDR3 nucleotides: TGCAGTGCTAGAGGTCGGTGGGGGTACACCGGGGAGCTGTTTTTT. Protein sequence: CSARGRWGYTGELFF. The chain links TRBV20-1 to TRBJ2-2, with D perhaps assigned TRBD1 or TRBD2 (5 bases each). The CDR3 runs to 15 residues. The germline V and J ends were trimmed by 1 base and 3 bases, with 12 bases remaining between them. Looked up from germline, CDR1 is DFQATT and CDR2 is SNEGSKA (reference sequence).